This TCR beta chain is drawn from a study of CD8 T cells in ankylosing spondylitis. Points from the study as a whole: Reactive arthritis synovial fluid and blood were previously reported to contain some motif variants. About eight highly homologous variants made up a TCR beta motif that seemed to typify ankylosing spondylitis blood. Reports say disease-linked clones showed up significantly more in matched ankylosing spondylitis synovial fluid.

Germline V gene sequence: CDR1 DFQATT, CDR2 SNEGSKA (reference sequence). The CDR3 has 14 residues. V shed 3 bases, J shed 8 bases, and the junction held 4 bases outside the gene matches. Comments on this clonotype: The antigen is unknown.

Libraries of TCR beta came from quantitative 5'-RACE with molecular barcodes. TCRdb itself ran the 5' RACE reads through MiXCR, one entry per CDR3 protein. The data contain about 150,000 distinct CDR3 sequences, under 35% of them seen just once; the ten biggest clones take up approximately 5.9%. This sequence joins TRBV20-1 and TRBJ2-2; 12 nucleotides match TRBD2. The source material was synovial fluid, either unsorted or a sorted T cell fraction (not recorded which). This receptor was taken from a male donor with ankylosing spondylitis. Here the CDR3 reads CSARTSGRRGELFF. The CDR3 coding sequence is TGCAGTGCTAGGACTAGCGGGAGAAGGGGGGAGCTGTTTTTT.